Presented here are 25 T cell receptor beta chains from one specimen sequenced in a study of T cell responses to AZD1222 COVID-19 vaccine. Profiled with immunoSEQ multiplex PCR; TCRdb holds only in-frame clones, not every one. Altogether around 87,000 clones are present, over 75% being singletons, with the ten largest covering under 3%. This sample comprised peripheral blood, obtained 28 days after the second AZD1222 dose. These TCRs come from an adult who received the AZD1222 COVID-19 vaccine.

The count of this clone is one. This chain uses TRBV5-4 with TRBJ1-3, with D possibly matching TRBD1 (5 bases). V lost 4 bases to trimming and J lost 2 bases, with 10 bases between them. Germline lookup yields CDR1 SGHNT and CDR2 YYREEE (reference sequence). The CDR3 totals 14 residues. DNA for the CDR3: TGTGCCAGCAGCGTATGGGGGGCTGGAAACACCATATATTTT. It encodes CASSVWGAGNTIYF.

The V call is TRBV5-1, the J call TRBJ2-1, with a tentative D call TRBD2 (6 bases). V lost 3 bases and J lost 6, with 16 bases in between. Germline CDR1 SGHRS, CDR2 YFSETQ. The CDR3 extends over 15 amino acids. This CDR3 reads CASSWIAETGNEQFF. The CDR3 DNA reads TGCGCCAGCAGCTGGATAGCGGAGACGGGCAATGAGCAGTTCTTC.

The chain uses TRBV5-1 and TRBJ2-3; no definite D call. The CDR3 is 15 amino acids. The V end lost 0 bases, the J end lost 3 bases, and 11 bases lay between the germline ends. CDR1 is SGHRS and CDR2 is YFSETQ in the germline V gene. As DNA, the CDR3 is TGCGCCAGCAGCTTGGAAGGAAGTAGGACAGATACGCAGTATTTT. Protein: CASSLEGSRTDTQYF.

The chain carries TRBV11-2 and TRBJ2-6; D not resolved. Trimming left V 3 bases short and J 0 bases short, with 9 bases between. CDR1 SGHAT and CDR2 FQNNGV come from the germline V gene. The CDR3 is 16 residues long. The CDR3 reads CASSFSPLSGANVLTF. As DNA, the CDR3 is TGTGCCAGCAGCTTTAGCCCCCTCTCTGGGGCCAACGTCCTGACTTTC.

The chain is built from TRBV19 and TRBJ2-2; 14 bases are shared with TRBD2. In germline, CDR1 is LNHDA, CDR2 SQIVND (reference sequence). The V segment lost 3 bases and the J segment 3 bases; nucleotides outside the gene matches: 12. The length of the CDR3 is 20 residues. Here the CDR3 DNA reads TGTGCCAGTAGTATGATTACCGGGACTAGCGGGAGAGGGTACACCGGGGAGCTGTTTTTT. Protein: CASSMITGTSGRGYTGELFF. Looking up the rest from reference TRBV19 and TRBJ2-2 gives the full variable domain: DGGITQSPKYLFRKEGQNVTLSCEQNLNHDAMYWYRQDPGQGLRLIYYSQIVNDFQKGDIAEGYSVSREKKESFPLTVTSAQKNPTAFYLCASSMITGTSGRGYTGELFFGEGSRLTVL.

The CDR3 DNA is TGTGCCAGCAGTCCGGCTTGGGAGCTGTTTTTT. It codes for CASSPAWELFF. The chain couples TRBV6-2 or TRBV6-3 to TRBJ2-2; D call uncertain. V dropped 5 bases and J dropped 9 bases, with 7 bases sitting between them. Per germline, CDR1 MNHEY and CDR2 SVGEGT. The CDR3 is made up of 11 amino acids.

V and J are TRBV6-2 or TRBV6-3 and TRBJ1-5, with TRBD1 identical over 8 bases. Germline V CDR1 and CDR2: MNHEY, SVGEGT. Losses at the gene ends were 5 bases for V and 3 bases for J; bases not matched to a gene: 12. This CDR3 spans 17 amino acids. This CDR3 is CASSNLVGTGLNQPQHF. CDR3 DNA: TGTGCCAGCAGTAACCTCGTCGGGACAGGCCTCAATCAGCCCCAGCATTTT.

The rearrangement links TRBV7-3 to TRBJ2-2; 14 nucleotides line up with TRBD2. Per germline, CDR1 SGHTA and CDR2 FQGTGA. Trimming removed 5 bases from V and 7 bases from J; junction bases left unmatched: 9. The length of the CDR3 is 17 residues. In DNA form, the CDR3 reads TGTGCCAGCAGCCGAACCGGGACTAGCGGGAGTGGCGGGGAGCTGTTTTTT. This translates into CASSRTGTSGSGGELFF.

The rearrangement links TRBV28 to TRBJ2-7; no clear D gene. CDR3 size: 13 residues. Germline CDR1 and CDR2: MDHEN and SYDVKM. With 2 bases removed from V and 12 bases from J, the gap between germline ends came to 17 bases. In DNA form, the CDR3 reads TGTGCCAGCAGTTTAAATCTCCGGACCAATCGGTACTTC. Protein: CASSLNLRTNRYF.

The CDR3 loop reads CSAGPGWGMNTEAFF. The CDR3 DNA is TGCAGCGCCGGCCCGGGATGGGGGATGAACACTGAAGCTTTCTTT. V and J are TRBV29-1 and TRBJ1-1, with D possibly matching TRBD1 (5 bases). The V end was cut by 7 bases, the J end by 0 bases, with 18 bases between. Per the germline V gene, CDR1 is SQVTM and CDR2 is ANQGSEA. This CDR3 contains 15 residues.

CDR3 protein: CASTGAQPDNEQFF. The CDR3 nucleotides are TGTGCCAGCACCGGGGCCCAGCCCGACAATGAGCAGTTCTTC. The gene calls are TRBV7-9 and TRBJ2-1, with D tentatively TRBD1 or TRBD2 (5 bases each). The CDR3 covers 14 residues. V lost 7 bases and J lost 5, with 15 bases in between. Germline assignment: CDR1 SEHNR and CDR2 FQNEAQ (reference sequence).

A note on this clone: This same CDR3 is encoded by further DNA sequences in the sample. The chain combines TRBV6-5 with TRBJ1-1; 7 nucleotides align to TRBD1. V shed 4 bases, J shed 1 base, and the junction held 3 bases outside the gene matches. Germline CDR1 and CDR2: MNHEY and SVGAGI. The CDR3 length is 14 residues. The chain's CDR3 is CASSSRTGNTEAFF. In DNA form, the CDR3 reads TGTGCCAGCAGTTCCAGGACAGGGAACACTGAAGCTTTCTTT.

The chain is built from TRBV15 and TRBJ2-7; the D gene could be TRBD1 or TRBD2 (5 bases each). V lost 8 bases and J 2 bases, leaving 19 bases between the germline ends. CDR3 length: 15 residues. Germline V lookup: CDR1 LNHNV, CDR2 YYDKDF (reference sequence). The CDR3 DNA follows: TGTGCCACCCAGGATGGACGGGGACCAGCCTACGAGCAGTACTTC. This translates into CATQDGRGPAYEQYF.

Comments on this clone: The same CDR3 is also encoded by other DNA sequences in this sample. V is TRBV6-1 and J is TRBJ2-7; a weak D match, TRBD1 (6 bases). The germline V gene has CDR1 MNHNS and CDR2 SASEGT. Trimming cost V 0 bases and J 0 bases, with 6 bases left between them. The CDR3 totals 14 residues. The CDR3 DNA sequence: TGTGCCAGCAGTGAAGCGGACAGCTCCTACGAGCAGTACTTC. Protein sequence: CASSEADSSYEQYF.

This clone occurred a few times. This sequence joins TRBV3-1 (or the pseudogene TRBV3-2) and TRBJ1-2, with 10 bases that match TRBD1. V trimming: 6 bases; J trimming: 9 bases; junction bases outside the gene matches: 4. The CDR3 totals 12 residues. Germline lookup yields CDR1 LGHDT and CDR2 YNNKEL (reference sequence). DNA of the CDR3: TGTGCCAGCAGAGGGACAGGGGAAAGCTACACCTTC. This codes for CASRGTGESYTF.

This chain joins TRBV5-6 and TRBJ2-5; TRBD2 matches 8 bases. The V gene end was trimmed by 3 bases and the J gene end by 2 bases; junction bases not matched to a gene: 6. The CDR3 runs 15 residues. The germline V gene has CDR1 SGHDT and CDR2 YYEEEE. CDR3 region: CASSWVAGLQETQYF. CDR3 in DNA: TGTGCCAGCAGCTGGGTAGCGGGATTACAAGAGACCCAGTACTTC. Together with reference TRBV5-6 and TRBJ2-5, the CDR3 gives the full variable domain: DAGVTQSPTHLIKTRGQQVTLRCSPKSGHDTVSWYQQALGQGPQFIFQYYEEEERQRGNFPDRFSGHQFPNYSSELNVNALLLGDSALYLCASSWVAGLQETQYFGPGTRLLVL.

The genes are TRBV10-1 and TRBJ1-4; a possible D gene is TRBD1 (6 bases). This CDR3 has 14 amino acids. Germline CDR1 reads WNHNN; CDR2 reads SYGVQD (reference sequence). Trimming stripped 4 bases from V and 6 bases from J, with 12 bases between. The CDR3 reads CASSGTGLHEKLFF. CDR3 nucleotide sequence: TGCGCCAGCAGTGGTACAGGGCTCCATGAAAAACTGTTTTTT.

The V and J genes are TRBV6-4 and TRBJ2-3, with D tentatively TRBD1 (5 bases). The germline V and J ends were trimmed by 2 bases and 7 bases, with 16 bases remaining between them. Germline V gene data show CDR1 as MRHNA and CDR2 as SNTAGT. The CDR3 has 15 residues. The CDR3 protein is CASSDGAETDHTQYF. CDR3 coding DNA: TGTGCCAGCAGTGACGGGGCAGAGACGGATCATACGCAGTATTTT.

V usage is TRBV19 and J usage is TRBJ1-5; the D gene is possibly TRBD1 (5 bases). In germline, CDR1 is LNHDA, CDR2 SQIVND (reference sequence). With 5 bases removed from V and 5 bases from J, the gap between germline ends came to 16 bases. The CDR3 contains 15 residues. The CDR3 DNA follows: TGTGCCAGTAGTCCTAGGGCTGACAGCCATCAGCCCCAGCATTTT. Its protein is CASSPRADSHQPQHF. Complete variable domain (other parts from reference TRBV19 and TRBJ1-5): DGGITQSPKYLFRKEGQNVTLSCEQNLNHDAMYWYRQDPGQGLRLIYYSQIVNDFQKGDIAEGYSVSREKKESFPLTVTSAQKNPTAFYLCASSPRADSHQPQHFGDGTRLSIL.

The V call is TRBV5-6, the J call TRBJ1-1; TRBD1 aligns across 9 bases. CDR3 length: 14 amino acids. V was clipped by 4 bases and J by 1 base; unmatched bases: 2. Germline V gene data show CDR1 as SGHDT and CDR2 as YYEEEE. The CDR3 reads CASSTGQGNTEAFF. Here the CDR3 DNA reads TGTGCCAGCAGCACGGGACAGGGGAACACTGAAGCTTTCTTT.

This chain joins TRBV9 and TRBJ1-3, with TRBD1 identical over 8 bases. The CDR3 is 16 residues long. With 4 bases clipped from V and 6 bases from J, the junction kept 12 bases outside the gene matches. Germline CDR1 SGDLS, CDR2 YYNGEE. DNA for the CDR3: TGTGCCAGCAGCCCCCGGACAGGGTGGGGGGTAAACACCATATATTTT. Translation gives CASSPRTGWGVNTIYF.

The chain carries TRBV7-3 and TRBJ1-1; tentative D call: TRBD1 (5 bases). Looked up from germline, CDR1 is SGHTA and CDR2 is FQGTGA. V lost 4 bases and J 0 bases, leaving 6 bases between the germline ends. This CDR3 is built from 13 residues. The CDR3 DNA sequence: TGTGCCAGCAGCTCGACAGTGAACACTGAAGCTTTCTTT. Its protein product is CASSSTVNTEAFF.

The chain uses TRBV2 and TRBJ1-5; no clear D. This CDR3 has 14 amino acids. The ends were cut back, 5 bases at V and 4 bases at J, with 12 bases in the middle. CDR1 and CDR2 (germline): SNHLY, FYNNEI. CDR3 bases: TGTGCCAGCAGTTCCGAGGGCGGGAATCAGCCCCAGCATTTT. Protein: CASSSEGGNQPQHF.

The chain joins TRBV15 to TRBJ1-1, with 8 bases that match TRBD1. In germline, CDR1 is LNHNV, CDR2 YYDKDF (reference sequence). CDR3 length: 14 residues. With 5 bases clipped from V and 1 base from J, the junction kept 3 bases outside the gene matches. The CDR3 nucleotides are TGTGCCACCAGCGGGGGGACAGGGAACACTGAAGCTTTCTTT. Protein: CATSGGTGNTEAFF.

The chain links TRBV20-1 to TRBJ1-5; tentatively, D is TRBD1 (5 bases). The CDR3 runs to 15 residues. Germline loops: CDR1 DFQATT, CDR2 SNEGSKA (reference sequence). V lost 3 bases and J 0 bases, leaving 12 bases between the germline ends. This CDR3 is CSASKDRYSNQPQHF. CDR3 DNA: TGCAGTGCTAGTAAAGACAGATATAGCAATCAGCCCCAGCATTTT.